Below are 29 T cell receptor beta chains sequenced from a single sample in a study of blood T cell repertoires in COVID-19. The assay was immunoSEQ multiplex PCR, and TCRdb's table has in-frame clones only and misses some. The sample includes 80,000 to 95,000 clones, around 81% of them seen just once. The sequenced material came from peripheral blood. The receptor source for this set is a man older than 75 with acute or convalescent COVID-19.

This chain links TRBV19 with TRBJ1-1, with a tentative D call TRBD1 (5 bases). Trimming stripped 3 bases from V and 3 bases from J, with 11 bases between. The CDR3 is made up of 14 amino acids. Per germline, CDR1 LNHDA and CDR2 SQIVND (reference sequence). CDR3 protein: CASSIGQGYTEAFF. Here the CDR3 DNA reads TGTGCCAGTAGTATCGGCCAGGGTTACACTGAAGCTTTCTTT.

This rearrangement joins TRBV5-8 to TRBJ2-3, with unresolved D. The CDR3 contains 12 residues. With 0 bases removed from V and 8 bases from J, the gap between germline ends came to 7 bases. Per germline, CDR1 SGHTS and CDR2 YDEGEE. CDR3 DNA: TGTGCCAGCAGCTTGGATCAGGCTACGCAGTATTTT. The encoded protein is CASSLDQATQYF.

The chain couples TRBV2 to TRBJ2-5; maybe TRBD2 (6 bases). The V and J ends lost 4 bases and 3 bases respectively, with 12 bases between them. The CDR3 covers 14 residues. Germline CDR1 SNHLY, CDR2 FYNNEI. CDR3 in amino acids: CASSVLTGEETQYF. The CDR3 nucleotides read TGTGCCAGCAGTGTCCTGACGGGAGAAGAGACCCAGTACTTC. The whole variable domain, filled in from reference TRBV2 and TRBJ2-5, reads EPEVTQTPSHQVTQMGQEVILRCVPISNHLYFYWYRQILGQKVEFLVSFYNNEISEKSEIFDDQFSVERPDGSNFTLKIRSTKLEDSAMYFCASSVLTGEETQYFGPGTRLLVL.

This CDR3 reads CASSSGLAGGPGVNEQFF. The CDR3 bases are TGCGCCAGCAGCTCGGGACTAGCGGGAGGGCCCGGGGTCAATGAGCAGTTCTTC. The V and J genes are TRBV5-1 and TRBJ2-1, with TRBD2 matching over 16 bases. V shed 3 bases, J shed 6 bases, and the junction held 9 bases outside the gene matches. The V gene's germline CDR1 is SGHRS and CDR2 YFSETQ. This CDR3 is 18 amino acids long.

This chain joins TRBV5-6 and TRBJ2-7; 8 nucleotides agree with TRBD1. Germline V gives CDR1 SGHDT, CDR2 YYEEEE. This CDR3 spans 14 amino acids. The V gene end was trimmed by 1 base and the J gene end by 3 bases; junction bases not matched to a gene: 3. The CDR3 loop reads CASSLLGQGYEQYF. In nucleotides, the CDR3 is TGTGCCAGCAGCTTGCTTGGACAGGGCTACGAGCAGTACTTC.

This clone was seen a handful of times. The J gene is TRBJ1-5, the V gene TRBV28, with D maybe TRBD1 (5 bases). CDR1 and CDR2 (germline): MDHEN, SYDVKM. The CDR3 length is 15 residues. V was clipped by 2 bases and J by 5 bases, with 13 bases between them. CDR3 loop: CASSLGGASDQPQHF. The DNA for the CDR3 is TGTGCCAGCAGTTTAGGTGGGGCTTCCGATCAGCCCCAGCATTTT.

This chain joins TRBV28 and TRBJ1-1; D remains ambiguous. Germline loops: CDR1 MDHEN, CDR2 SYDVKM. The length of the CDR3 is 11 residues. The ends were cut back, 8 bases at V and 1 base at J, with 5 bases in the middle. CDR3 bases: TGTGCCAGCGGAGCGAACACTGAAGCTTTCTTT. Its protein is CASGANTEAFF.

The chain combines TRBV27 with TRBJ2-2, with 8 positions matching TRBD1. V was pared by 4 bases and J by 1 base, with 5 bases of the junction left unmatched. This CDR3 region has 16 residues. From germline, CDR1 is MNHEY and CDR2 SMNVEV (reference sequence). CDR3 in amino acids: CASSSRQGRNTGELFF. The CDR3 DNA sequence: TGTGCCAGCAGTTCCCGACAGGGGCGGAACACCGGGGAGCTGTTTTTT.

This clone was observed a single time. The chain combines TRBV6-1 with TRBJ1-3; weak D call: TRBD1 (6 bases). V lost 1 base to trimming and J lost 8 bases, with 21 bases between them. The CDR3 covers 17 residues. Germline V gene sequence: CDR1 MNHNS, CDR2 SASEGT. The CDR3 DNA reads TGTGCCAGCAGTGAAGGGGTACAGGGAGTCCCATGGGACACCATATATTTT. This codes for CASSEGVQGVPWDTIYF.

The rearrangement links TRBV6-5 to TRBJ1-2, with 9 nucleotides matching TRBD1. Germline lookup yields CDR1 MNHEY and CDR2 SVGAGI. The CDR3 runs 16 residues. Germline trimming cut 2 bases from V and 7 bases from J; bases unmatched to any gene: 11. The CDR3 nucleotides are TGTGCCAGCAGTTACAGTCGGCCGGGACAGGGTTTTGGCTACACCTTC. Its protein product is CASSYSRPGQGFGYTF.

The CDR3 region is CSVGHEQFF. The DNA for the CDR3 is TGCAGCGTTGGGCATGAGCAGTTCTTC. The chain couples TRBV29-1 to TRBJ2-1; D gene ambiguous. Germline lookup yields CDR1 SQVTM and CDR2 ANQGSEA. The V gene lost 4 bases and the J gene lost 8 bases, with 3 bases spanning the gap. The CDR3 runs 9 residues.

This sequence joins TRBV6-2 or TRBV6-3 and TRBJ1-5; D is unclear. Germline V CDR1 and CDR2: MNHEY, SVGEGT. The CDR3 extends over 14 amino acids. Trimming stripped 2 bases from V and 0 bases from J, with 5 bases between. This CDR3 is CASSYEPSNQPQHF. CDR3 nucleotide sequence: TGTGCCAGCAGTTACGAGCCTAGCAATCAGCCCCAGCATTTT.

As to this clone: A read error may produce the germline difference seen at one junction end. The chain recombines TRBV12-5 with TRBJ1-5; TRBD1 matches 10 bases. This CDR3 spans 15 amino acids. Germline V gives CDR1 LGHNT, CDR2 FRNRAP. This CDR3 reads CASGTGQGSNQLQHF. The CDR3, as DNA: TGTGCTAGTGGTACGGGACAGGGGAGCAATCAGCTCCAGCATTTT.

The chain is built from TRBV7-3 and TRBJ2-1; the match to TRBD1 covers 10 bases. The V and J ends lost 5 bases and 6 bases, in that order; junction bases with no gene match: 4. Germline CDR1 SGHTA, CDR2 FQGTGA. The CDR3 length is 14 residues. For the CDR3, the DNA is TGTGCCAGCAGCCGGGACAGGGGTGGCAATGAGCAGTTCTTC. This gives the protein CASSRDRGGNEQFF.

This clone came up a few times. V is TRBV5-1 and J is TRBJ2-2; tentative D call: TRBD1 (7 bases). V was pared by 4 bases and J by 5 bases, with 15 bases between. There are 15 residues in the CDR3. Germline V CDR1 and CDR2: SGHRS, YFSETQ. The DNA for the CDR3 is TGCGCCAGCAGCCGCCGGACAGGAGGGACCGGGGAGCTGTTTTTT. Its protein product is CASSRRTGGTGELFF.

The CDR3 region has the DNA TGTGCCAGCAGTGAGGCGGGACAGGGATGGAATTCACCCCTCCACTTT. It translates to CASSEAGQGWNSPLHF. The chain combines TRBV25-1 with TRBJ1-6, with 9 bases fitting TRBD1. Per the germline V gene, CDR1 is MGHDK and CDR2 is SYGVNS. V gave up 3 bases and J gave up 7 bases; unmatched junction bases: 7. There are 16 residues in the CDR3.

The genes are TRBV5-8 and TRBJ1-2; TRBD1 is a possible D gene (5 bases). This CDR3 has 20 residues. Trimming removed 1 base from V and 2 bases from J, with 27 bases in between. CDR1 is SGHTS and CDR2 is YDEGEE in the germline V gene. Here the CDR3 reads CASSLQRGVGPAYVNYGYTF. CDR3 nucleotide sequence: TGTGCCAGCAGCTTGCAGCGGGGCGTGGGGCCGGCTTATGTGAACTATGGCTACACCTTC. The variable domain in full, completed from reference TRBV5-8 and TRBJ1-2, reads EAGVTQSPTHLIKTRGQQATLRCSPISGHTSVYWYQQALGLGLQFLLWYDEGEERNRGNFPPRFSGRQFPNYSSELNVNALELEDSALYLCASSLQRGVGPAYVNYGYTFGSGTRLTVV.

V usage is TRBV9 and J usage is TRBJ1-4; 9 nucleotides line up with TRBD1. Losses at the gene ends were 0 bases for V and 5 bases for J; bases not matched to a gene: 5. This CDR3 comprises 16 residues. Germline V gene sequence: CDR1 SGDLS, CDR2 YYNGEE. The CDR3 loop reads CASSVGRTGANEKLFF. As DNA, the CDR3 is TGTGCCAGCAGCGTAGGACGGACAGGGGCGAATGAAAAACTGTTTTTT.

This sequence joins TRBV18 and TRBJ1-1, with D tentatively TRBD1 (6 bases). Germline V gives CDR1 KGHSH, CDR2 LQKENI. Trimming took off 3 bases at V and 2 bases at J, with 10 bases between the two ends. The CDR3 length is 14 residues. CDR3 sequence: CASSPLDSNTEAFF. CDR3 nucleotide sequence: TGTGCCAGCTCACCTTTGGACAGTAACACTGAAGCTTTCTTT.

This clone was counted between two and nine times. The genes are TRBV6-4 and TRBJ1-2; 7 bases are shared with TRBD1. V gave up 4 bases and J gave up 2 bases; unmatched junction bases: 7. Germline V CDR1 and CDR2: MRHNA, SNTAGT. This CDR3 has 15 residues. The DNA for the CDR3 is TGTGCCAGCAGTGCCGAGGGGGCGCAGAACTATGGCTACACCTTC. Its protein product is CASSAEGAQNYGYTF.

The chain recombines TRBV29-1 with TRBJ1-1, with 7 bases identical to TRBD1. The V and J ends lost 7 bases and 5 bases, in that order; junction bases with no gene match: 16. The CDR3 consists of 15 residues. Germline CDR1 is SQVTM and CDR2 is ANQGSEA. CDR3 sequence reads: CSGHRPGGVGTEAFF. CDR3 DNA: TGCAGCGGCCATAGGCCAGGGGGAGTGGGGACTGAAGCTTTCTTT.

The chain couples TRBV18 to TRBJ1-1; no reliable D call. Germline CDR1 reads KGHSH; CDR2 reads LQKENI. V was shortened by 1 base and J by 0 bases, with 12 bases between the two germline ends. The CDR3 spans 16 residues. CDR3 DNA: TGTGCCAGCTCACCACTAGACTGGCAGTTGAACACTGAAGCTTTCTTT. Protein sequence: CASSPLDWQLNTEAFF.

The chain has TRBV3-1 (or the pseudogene TRBV3-2) and TRBJ2-7; 7 bases are shared with TRBD1. The V segment lost 4 bases and the J segment 1 base; nucleotides outside the gene matches: 4. The CDR3 has 14 residues. Per the germline V gene, CDR1 is LGHDT and CDR2 is YNNKEL (reference sequence). The CDR3 bases are TGTGCCAGCAGCCCGGGGACAGTTTCCTACGAGCAGTACTTC. Translated: CASSPGTVSYEQYF.

V usage is TRBV19 and J usage is TRBJ2-4, with D unclear. The CDR3 consists of 14 residues. The germline CDR1 and CDR2 sequences are LNHDA and SQIVND (reference sequence). Trimming shortened V by 9 bases and J by 1 base, and 13 bases separated the two germline ends. CDR3: CASNRGFAKNIQYF. CDR3 DNA sequence: TGTGCCAGCAACCGAGGCTTCGCCAAAAACATTCAGTACTTC. The whole variable domain, filled in from reference TRBV19 and TRBJ2-4, reads DGGITQSPKYLFRKEGQNVTLSCEQNLNHDAMYWYRQDPGQGLRLIYYSQIVNDFQKGDIAEGYSVSREKKESFPLTVTSAQKNPTAFYLCASNRGFAKNIQYFGAGTRLSVL.

The V and J genes are TRBV18 and TRBJ1-5, with unresolved D. The CDR3 totals 14 residues. CDR1 is KGHSH, CDR2 LQKENI, per germline. V was pared by 6 bases and J by 9 bases, with 18 bases between. CDR3: CASSTIENAGPQHF. CDR3 DNA sequence: TGTGCCAGCTCGACTATAGAAAATGCGGGGCCCCAGCATTTT.

The gene calls are TRBV27 and TRBJ1-5; 10 nucleotides agree with TRBD1. The trim removed 8 bases at V and 7 bases at J, leaving 11 bases unmatched. The CDR3 runs 15 residues. Germline CDR1 and CDR2: MNHEY and SMNVEV (reference sequence). CDR3 protein: CASRDRGRGKQPQHF. The DNA of the CDR3 is TGTGCCAGCCGGGACAGGGGAAGGGGAAAACAGCCCCAGCATTTT.

The chain carries TRBV7-2 and TRBJ1-5, with D hard to call. V dropped 1 base and J dropped 7 bases, with 8 bases sitting between them. Germline lookup yields CDR1 SGHTA and CDR2 FQGNSA. The CDR3 contains 13 residues. The CDR3: CASSLEVQQPQHF. DNA of the CDR3: TGTGCCAGCAGCTTAGAAGTTCAGCAGCCCCAGCATTTT.

V gene TRBV7-2 combines with J gene TRBJ2-1, with 11 bases that match TRBD2. Germline CDR1 reads SGHTA; CDR2 reads FQGNSA. The CDR3 runs 17 residues. The ends lost 6 bases at V and 0 bases at J; junction bases unmatched: 7. The CDR3: CASRPTSGTSSYNEQFF. As DNA, the CDR3 is TGTGCCAGCAGACCGACTAGCGGGACCAGCTCCTACAATGAGCAGTTCTTC.

The gene calls are TRBV5-1 and TRBJ1-1, with unresolved D. In germline, CDR1 is SGHRS, CDR2 YFSETQ. Trimming took 4 bases from V and 1 from J, leaving 8 bases between them. This CDR3 region has 13 residues. The CDR3 DNA sequence: TGCGCCAGCAGCCCCACACAGAACACTGAAGCTTTCTTT. Protein: CASSPTQNTEAFF.